Below are 5 T cell receptor beta chains sequenced from a single sample in a study of blood T cells in healthy people across ages. A second PCR of about 7 to 12 cycles used a sample-barcoded 5' primer and a J-beta primer mix. TCRdb re-called the 5' RACE reads with MiXCR, one entry per CDR3 protein. The sample holds more than 1,400,000 distinct CDR3 sequences, 35% to 45% seen once. Input material: blood. The receptor set was obtained from a woman between 18 and 30 years old in good health.

The V and J genes are TRBV5-1 and TRBJ2-5; perhaps TRBD1 as D (5 bases). With the DNA end fitting TRBJ2-7 better, the J assignment may be wrong. Per the germline V gene, CDR1 is SGHRS and CDR2 is YFSETQ. The CDR3 length is 14 residues. The CDR3 loop reads CASSESGRVGEQYF. The CDR3 DNA is TGCGCCAGCAGCGAATCGGGCAGGGTTGGCGAGCAGTACTTC.

The sample holds a few counts of this clonotype. The J gene is TRBJ2-5, the V gene TRBV12-5; perhaps TRBD1 as D (5 bases). V lost 0 bases, J lost 4 bases, and 21 bases lay in between. From germline, CDR1 is LGHNT and CDR2 FRNRAP. CDR3 length: 18 residues. CDR3 sequence reads: CASGLVPKESGMGETQYF. The CDR3 nucleotides read TGTGCTAGTGGTTTGGTACCAAAAGAATCAGGGATGGGAGAGACCCAGTACTTC.

V is TRBV2 and J is TRBJ2-1, with 8 bases fitting TRBD2. Germline CDR1 SNHLY, CDR2 FYNNEI. V shed 6 bases, J shed 10 bases, and the junction held 17 bases outside the gene matches. The CDR3 sequence is 16 residues long. CDR3 coding DNA: TGTGCCAGCAGGTGGCCCCTAGCGGGCGGGATCGACGAGCAGTTCTTC. Translating it yields CASRWPLAGGIDEQFF.

The chain has TRBV12-3 or TRBV12-4 and TRBJ1-3; D uncertain. The CDR3 runs to 15 residues. Trimming removed 7 bases at V and 4 bases at J, with 17 bases between. CDR3 residues: CASTRGSGGGNTIYF. The CDR3, as DNA: TGTGCCAGCACCCGAGGGTCGGGCGGCGGAAACACCATATATTTT.

The chain is built from TRBV20-1 and TRBJ1-6; 8 bases are a match to TRBD1. The V gene end was trimmed by 8 bases and the J gene end by 5 bases; junction bases not matched to a gene: 8. The CDR3 has 14 amino acids. CDR1 and CDR2 (germline): DFQATT, SNEGSKA (reference sequence). CDR3 nucleotide sequence: TGCAGTTTCCAATCAGGGGGCGATAATTCACCCCTCCACTTT. It translates to CSFQSGGDNSPLHF.